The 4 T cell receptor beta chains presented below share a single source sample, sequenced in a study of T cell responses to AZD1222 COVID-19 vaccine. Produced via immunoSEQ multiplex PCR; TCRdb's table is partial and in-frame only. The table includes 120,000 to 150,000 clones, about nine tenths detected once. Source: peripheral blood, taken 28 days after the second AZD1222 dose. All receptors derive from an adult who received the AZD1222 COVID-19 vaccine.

The CDR3 loop is CASSLVGADRGYTF. The CDR3 coding sequence is TGCGCCAGCAGCCTAGTGGGGGCTGATAGGGGCTACACCTTC. The chain couples TRBV4-3 to TRBJ1-2; tentative D call: TRBD1 (6 bases). The germline gives CDR1 LGHNA, CDR2 YSLEER. Deletions cut 4 bases from V and 8 bases from J, with 17 bases between. This CDR3 comprises 14 residues.

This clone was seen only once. As DNA, the CDR3 is TGTGCCACCAGCAGAGACCGTGACAGGCGCTATGGCTACACCTTC. Its protein product is CATSRDRDRRYGYTF. The chain recombines TRBV15 with TRBJ1-2; maybe TRBD1 (6 bases). This CDR3 contains 15 residues. Trimming took off 0 bases at V and 4 bases at J, with 12 bases between the two ends. Germline values: CDR1 LNHNV, CDR2 YYDKDF (reference sequence).

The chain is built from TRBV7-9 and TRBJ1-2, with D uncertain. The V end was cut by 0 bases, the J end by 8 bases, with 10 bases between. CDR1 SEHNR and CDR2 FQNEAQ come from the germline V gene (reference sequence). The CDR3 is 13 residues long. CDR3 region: CASSLAPSEGYTF. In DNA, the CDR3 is TGTGCCAGCAGCTTAGCTCCTTCAGAGGGCTACACCTTC.

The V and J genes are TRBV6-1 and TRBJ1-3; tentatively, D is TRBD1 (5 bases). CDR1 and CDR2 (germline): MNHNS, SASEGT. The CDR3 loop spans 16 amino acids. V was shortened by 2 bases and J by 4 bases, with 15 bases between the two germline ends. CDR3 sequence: CASSEPGQGGGNTIYF. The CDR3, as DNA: TGTGCCAGCAGTGAACCCGGGCAGGGTGGAGGAAACACCATATATTTT.